This passage covers 28 T cell receptor beta chains from one sample sequenced in a study of regulatory T cells in long-lasting Graves disease. For TCR beta, libraries came from iRepertoire HTBI primers and Arm-PCR of CDR3 regions. Using its own MiXCR run on the multiplex PCR reads, TCRdb lists one record per CDR3 protein. This sample has fewer than 550,000 distinct CDR3 sequences, with about 16% found just once. Time point here: newly diagnosed GD, antithyroid drugs for less than 3 months. Following extraction of RNA from PBMCs, that RNA was used to make the TCR library. The same data also contributed to another study, on T cells in Graves' hyperthyroidism and ophthalmopathy.

The material was peripheral blood mononuclear cells (PBMCs), obtained at new diagnosis, from a patient treated with antithyroid drugs. The receptors here all came from a woman between 18 and 30 years old with Graves disease.

This clonotype has a handful of counts. The chain uses TRBV28 and TRBJ1-3; 7 bases align to TRBD1. Per germline, CDR1 MDHEN and CDR2 SYDVKM. V lost 2 bases and J lost 2; bases outside the gene matches: 3. CDR3 length: 15 amino acids. CDR3 protein: CASSLTGAAGNTIYF. In nucleotides, the CDR3 is TGTGCCAGCAGTTTAACAGGGGCGGCTGGAAACACCATATATTTT.

The rearrangement joins TRBV19 to TRBJ2-7, with D tentatively TRBD1 or TRBD2 (5 bases each). The V gene lost 3 bases and the J gene lost 5 bases, with 14 bases spanning the gap. The CDR3 runs 14 residues. The germline CDR1 and CDR2 sequences are LNHDA and SQIVND (reference sequence). CDR3 sequence: CASSINWGTNEQYF. The CDR3 DNA reads as TGTGCCAGTAGTATTAATTGGGGGACCAACGAGCAGTACTTC.

In its sample, this clonotype was seen many times. This sequence joins TRBV6-1 and TRBJ1-2, with TRBD1 matching over 7 bases. The CDR3 is made up of 15 amino acids. With V trimmed by 6 bases and J by 4 bases, 11 bases remained unmatched. The germline V gene encodes CDR1 MNHNS and CDR2 SASEGT. The CDR3 DNA is TGTGCCAGCAGACCTACAGACAGGGTACTCTATGGCTACACCTTC. Residues: CASRPTDRVLYGYTF.

This clonotype has ten or more counts. The chain couples TRBV5-1 to TRBJ2-3; 9 bases are a match to TRBD2. Germline V gene data show CDR1 as SGHRS and CDR2 as YFSETQ. Unmatched junction bases numbered 3, after V lost 1 base and J lost 3 bases. The CDR3 sequence is 15 residues long. The CDR3, as DNA: TGCGCCAGCAGCTTGTTAGCGGGAGAGACAGATACGCAGTATTTT. This translates into CASSLLAGETDTQYF.

The chain uses TRBV6-5 and TRBJ2-1; no firm D call. There are 16 residues in the CDR3. V lost 0 bases to trimming and J lost 5 bases, with 14 bases between them. Germline CDR1 and CDR2: MNHEY and SVGAGI. Here the CDR3 reads CASSYSLAVPNNEQFF. The CDR3 coding sequence is TGTGCCAGCAGTTACTCGCTTGCGGTTCCGAACAATGAGCAGTTCTTC.

This clonotype was counted a few times. The rearrangement joins TRBV4-2 to TRBJ2-1, with D tentatively TRBD2 (5 bases). V was shortened by 0 bases and J by 14 bases, with 14 bases between the two germline ends. The CDR3 sequence is 13 residues long. Looked up from germline, CDR1 is LGHNA and CDR2 is YNFKEQ. The CDR3 DNA is TGTGCCAGCAGCCAAGATCAACTAGAGTATAAGTTCTTC. The encoded protein is CASSQDQLEYKFF.

This clonotype was seen repeatedly, ten times or more. The chain couples TRBV24-1 to TRBJ2-1; TRBD2 matches 8 bases. Germline V gives CDR1 KGHDR, CDR2 SFDVKD. This CDR3 spans 16 amino acids. The V gene end was trimmed by 12 bases and the J gene end by 4 bases; junction bases not matched to a gene: 16. CDR3 sequence reads: CAVSGTGSRGYNEQFF. The CDR3, as DNA: TGTGCCGTTAGCGGGACGGGATCGCGGGGGTACAATGAGCAGTTCTTC.

This clonotype has ten or more counts. The DNA for the CDR3 is TGTGCCACTTGGGCAGAGACTAACACTGAAGCTTTCTTT. Its protein is CATWAETNTEAFF. The chain employs TRBV6-1 and TRBJ1-1; D unclear. V lost 10 bases and J lost 2, with 14 bases in between. This CDR3 is 13 amino acids long. The germline V gene has CDR1 MNHNS and CDR2 SASEGT.

A note on this clonotype: This may come from a read error, since a much larger clone is one base off. The chain has TRBV11-1 and TRBJ2-1, with D possibly matching TRBD2 (5 bases). The CDR3 has 18 amino acids. Germline lookup yields CDR1 SGHAT and CDR2 FQDESV (reference sequence). V was cut by 1 base and J by 7 bases, with 23 bases left in between. CDR3 sequence reads: CASSLEGVWRRRGNEQFF. The CDR3 DNA is TGTGCCAGCAGCTTAGAGGGTGTTTGGAGGCGTCGAGGGAATGAGCAGTTCTTC.

Regarding this clonotype: A read error is possible here, since a much larger clone lies one base away. The rearrangement joins TRBV5-6 to TRBJ2-5; 8 bases align to TRBD1. This CDR3 comprises 16 residues. With 3 bases clipped from V and 1 base from J, the junction kept 8 bases outside the gene matches. Looked up from germline, CDR1 is SGHDT and CDR2 is YYEEEE. CDR3 in amino acids: CASSSGTGMAQETQYF. The CDR3 coding sequence is TGTGCCAGCAGCTCAGGGACAGGAATGGCCCAAGAGACCCAGTACTTC.

This clonotype has more than one count but fewer than ten. The DNA of the CDR3 is TGTGCCAGCAGCTTCGGGGAGGGGCAAGAGACCCAGTACTTC. It yields the protein CASSFGEGQETQYF. V is TRBV7-9 and J is TRBJ2-5; 7 bases line up with TRBD2. Trimming took 3 bases from V and 2 from J; bases not matched to a gene: 3. The germline gives CDR1 SEHNR, CDR2 FQNEAQ (reference sequence). The CDR3 covers 14 residues.

The CDR3 coding sequence is TGCGCCAGCAGCACCCCGGGACTGGAAGAGACCCAGTACTTC. Its protein product is CASSTPGLEETQYF. The rearrangement uses TRBV4-1 and TRBJ2-5; D possibly corresponds to TRBD2 (6 bases). Looked up from germline, CDR1 is MGHRA and CDR2 is YSYEKL. This CDR3 is built from 14 residues. Between the trimmed V and J ends, which lost 5 bases and 3 bases, there was a span of 13 bases.

A few counts support this clonotype. V is TRBV7-6 and J is TRBJ2-5, with 8 bases matching TRBD2. The J segment lost 2 bases and the V segment lost 5 bases, leaving 4 bases of the junction unmatched. The CDR3 is 14 residues long. Germline loops: CDR1 SGHVS, CDR2 FNYEAQ. This chain's CDR3 is CASSPGTSQETQYF. For the CDR3, the DNA is TGTGCCAGCAGCCCCGGGACTAGTCAAGAGACCCAGTACTTC.

This clonotype has only one observation. With a much larger clone just one base away, this may be a read error. This chain joins TRBV4-1 and TRBJ2-5, with D perhaps matching TRBD1 or TRBD2 (5 bases each). Germline CDR1 reads MGHRA; CDR2 reads YSYEKL. The ends were cut back, 3 bases at V and 2 bases at J, with 10 bases in the middle. CDR3 length: 14 residues. The CDR3 coding sequence is TGCGCCAGCAGCCAGAGGGGCAGTCAAGAGACCCAGTACTTC. This translates into CASSQRGSQETQYF.

This clonotype has ten or more counts. The rearrangement links TRBV20-1 to TRBJ2-7, with D possibly being TRBD2 (6 bases). V lost 3 bases to trimming and J lost 2 bases, with 11 bases between them. Germline CDR1 reads DFQATT; CDR2 reads SNEGSKA (reference sequence). The length of the CDR3 is 13 residues. The CDR3 spells CSARGLRTYEQYF. CDR3 nucleotide sequence: TGCAGTGCTAGGGGACTCCGCACCTACGAGCAGTACTTC.

This clonotype was seen ten or more times. V gene TRBV7-9 combines with J gene TRBJ2-3, with unresolved D. Germline V CDR1 and CDR2: SEHNR, FQNEAQ (reference sequence). This CDR3 has 12 residues. V was pared by 4 bases and J by 4 bases, with 6 bases between. The CDR3 loop is CASSSLSDTQYF. The CDR3 DNA reads as TGTGCCAGCAGCTCCTTATCAGATACGCAGTATTTT.

V gene TRBV27 combines with J gene TRBJ2-3, with D possibly being TRBD1 or TRBD2 (5 bases each). The CDR3 spans 16 residues. CDR1 and CDR2 from the germline V gene are MNHEY and SMNVEV (reference sequence). Trimming pared 3 bases from V and 2 bases from J, leaving 15 bases between. This chain's CDR3 is CASSFLGVGYTDTQYF. The CDR3 region has the DNA TGTGCCAGCAGTTTTTTGGGGGTTGGATACACAGATACGCAGTATTTT.

In its sample, this clonotype was seen once. This may be a read error, as it is one base from a much larger clone. The conserved final phenylalanine or tryptophan is absent from the CDR3, which likely points to a read error. The V call is TRBV18, the J call TRBJ2-1; 7 nucleotides match TRBD2. Germline CDR1 is KGHSH and CDR2 is LQKENI. V lost 5 bases and J lost 5; bases outside the gene matches: 6. The CDR3 extends over 14 amino acids. DNA for the CDR3: TGTGCCAGCTCAGAATACCGGGGGGACAATGAGCAGTTCCTC. Protein: CASSEYRGDNEQFL.

This clonotype appeared many times. This chain joins TRBV6-1 and TRBJ2-3, with unresolved D. V was trimmed by 2 bases and J by 0 bases, leaving 12 bases between them. Per the germline V gene, CDR1 is MNHNS and CDR2 is SASEGT. This CDR3 is built from 16 residues. The CDR3 region is CASSELALGSTDTQYF. CDR3 DNA: TGTGCCAGCAGTGAATTGGCCCTAGGGAGCACAGATACGCAGTATTTT.

This clonotype was seen more than once but under ten times. The V and J genes are TRBV4-1 and TRBJ2-5; D remains unclear. V was cut by 3 bases and J by 5 bases, with 13 bases left in between. Germline V gives CDR1 MGHRA, CDR2 YSYEKL. This CDR3 is built from 14 residues. The CDR3 loop reads CASSQTGVYETQYF. CDR3 DNA: TGCGCCAGCAGCCAGACTGGAGTGTATGAGACCCAGTACTTC.

This clonotype was seen more than once but under ten times. The rearrangement joins TRBV11-3 to TRBJ1-1; D is perhaps TRBD1 (5 bases). Germline V lookup: CDR1 SGHNT, CDR2 YENEEA. The ends were cut back, 3 bases at V and 4 bases at J, with 18 bases in the middle. The CDR3 contains 16 residues. The CDR3 region is CASSLGQGGVGTEAFF. CDR3 coding DNA: TGTGCCAGCAGCTTGGGGCAGGGAGGGGTTGGCACTGAAGCTTTCTTT.

CDR3 residues: CAWTGTAGSSYNSPLHF. The CDR3 DNA reads TGTGCCTGGACTGGGACAGCGGGAAGCTCCTATAATTCACCCCTCCACTTT. The rearrangement joins TRBV30 to TRBJ1-6; the match to TRBD1 covers 7 bases. The CDR3 loop spans 17 amino acids. Germline V gene sequence: CDR1 GTSNPN, CDR2 SVGIG (reference sequence). The V gene end was trimmed by 4 bases and the J gene end by 0 bases; junction bases not matched to a gene: 9.

This clonotype was found many times. V gene TRBV7-2 combines with J gene TRBJ2-3; the match to TRBD2 covers 9 bases. CDR3 size: 17 residues. V lost 1 base and J lost 0; bases outside the gene matches: 5. Per germline, CDR1 SGHTA and CDR2 FQGNSA. The CDR3 reads CASSLGSTSGSTDTQYF. In DNA form, the CDR3 reads TGTGCCAGCAGCTTAGGTTCCACTAGCGGGAGCACAGATACGCAGTATTTT.

As concerns this clonotype: This could be a read error, since a much larger clone is one nucleotide away. In nucleotides, the CDR3 is TGTGCCAGCAGTTTCAGCGGGGGTGGCGAGCAGTACTTC. Protein: CASSFSGGGEQYF. V usage is TRBV12-3 or TRBV12-4 and J usage is TRBJ2-7; 8 bases align to TRBD2. The length of the CDR3 is 13 residues. J was trimmed by 6 bases and V by 3 bases; bases with no gene match: 4.

To note about this clonotype: Since a much larger clone is just one base distant, this may be a read error. The chain couples TRBV28 to TRBJ2-7, with 10 bases lining up with TRBD1. The better agreement between TRBJ2-1 and the DNA end casts doubt on the J call. CDR1 is MDHEN and CDR2 is SYDVKM in the germline V gene. This CDR3 comprises 19 residues. CDR3 bases: TGTGCCAGCAGTCCAGCAGCCGGGACAGGGGACGGGAACATAGGGACCCAGTTCTTC. This codes for CASSPAAGTGDGNIGTQFF.

This clonotype was counted many times. The V and J genes are TRBV30 and TRBJ2-3, with D perhaps given as TRBD1 or TRBD2 (6 bases each). Per the germline V gene, CDR1 is GTSNPN and CDR2 is SVGIG (reference sequence). V gave up 2 bases and J gave up 0 bases, with 9 bases separating them. CDR3 length equals 14 residues. The CDR3 DNA reads TGTGCCTGGAGTAGGGGGACTAGCACAGATACGCAGTATTTT. It translates to CAWSRGTSTDTQYF.

This sequence joins TRBV12-3 or TRBV12-4 and TRBJ2-3; TRBD2 matches at 10 bases. Trimming cost V 0 bases and J 1 base; bases outside gene matches: 7. CDR3 size: 18 residues. The CDR3 spells CASSLARSGRAGTDTQYF. Written as DNA, the CDR3 is TGTGCCAGCAGTTTAGCTCGAAGCGGGAGGGCCGGCACAGATACGCAGTATTTT.

This clonotype was counted at least ten times. J is TRBJ2-5 and V is TRBV12-3 or TRBV12-4, with D perhaps matching TRBD1 (6 bases). The CDR3 runs to 15 residues. V shed 1 base and J shed 1 base, with 10 bases lying between them. This chain's CDR3 is CASSLVGGFQETQYF. For the CDR3, the DNA is TGTGCCAGCAGTTTAGTAGGGGGATTCCAAGAGACCCAGTACTTC.